The clone carrying this TCR beta chain was counted at least ten times. MiXCR, applied by TCRdb to the 5' RACE reads, yields one record per CDR3 protein. The sample records hundreds of thousands of distinct CDR3 sequences, around 9.3% being singletons. The data originate from a study of T cells after yellow fever vaccination. As for the study in general: SMART-Seq v4 Ultra Low Input handled preparation of low-cell-number fractions.

This CDR3 is built from 14 residues. CDR1 and CDR2 (germline): SGHRS, YFSETQ. Trimming cost V 4 bases and J 0 bases, with 7 bases left between them. The input for sequencing was CD4+ T cells sorted from PBMCs, taken 5 days after the yellow fever booster vaccination. The chain joins TRBV5-1 to TRBJ2-2; weak D call: TRBD2 (5 bases). The sequence derives from a young man who received the YFV17D yellow fever vaccine. DNA for the CDR3: TGCGCCAGCAGCACCGGGGCGAACACCGGGGAGCTGTTTTTT. Translating gives CASSTGANTGELFF.